This is a list of T cell receptor beta chains from one sample in a study of beta chain features in type 1 diabetes. Here immunoSEQ multiplex PCR was the method, and the copy in TCRdb shows in-frame clones only, minus some. The sample includes 300,000 to 350,000 clones, less than 9.5% of them seen just once. The material sequenced was central memory CD4+ T cells from blood. These receptors were collected from a woman under 30 in good health. CDR3s include the opening cysteine and the closing phenylalanine or tryptophan. D genes are given only for firm matches. The size of a clone is reported for some rows only, either as once, few or many, or as a class for expanded clones.

j_gene | v_gene | abundance | d_gene | len | CDR3nt | CDR3aa
TRBJ2-5 | TRBV4-3 | many | TRBD1 | 15 | TGCGCCAGCAGCCAAGGTGGACAGGGTCAAGAGACCCAGTACTTC | CASSQGGQGQETQYF
TRBJ2-2 | TRBV5-6 | . | TRBD2 | 15 | TGTGCCAGCAGCTTCGAGGGAGGGCGAACCGGGGAGCTGTTTTTT | CASSFEGGRTGELFF
TRBJ1-5 | TRBV27 | . | . | 14 | TGTGCCAGCAGTTCCCAGGGCGGGGGCCAGCCCCAGCATTTT | CASSSQGGGQPQHF
TRBJ2-5 | TRBV5-1 | . | . | 14 | TGCGCCAGCAGCTTCAACGGGAGTCCGGAGACCCAGTACTTC | CASSFNGSPETQYF
TRBJ2-7 | TRBV7-2 | . | . | 15 | TGTGCCAGCAGCTTAAGTTTCGGGGATCTCTACGAGCAGTACTTC | CASSLSFGDLYEQYF
TRBJ2-2 | TRBV4-2 | . | . | 16 | TGTGCCAGCAGCTTGGTCGACGGTTCGAACACCGGGGAGCTGTTTTTT | CASSLVDGSNTGELFF
TRBJ2-3 | TRBV5-1 | . | TRBD1 | 15 | TGCGCCAGCAGCCCCTGGACAGGGCGCACAGATACGCAGTATTTT | CASSPWTGRTDTQYF
TRBJ2-5 | TRBV9 | many | . | 16 | TGTGCCAGCAGCGTAGCGGGGGGCGGGTCCCAAGAGACCCAGTACTTC | CASSVAGGGSQETQYF
TRBJ1-1 | TRBV7-8 | few | TRBD1 | 14 | TGTGCCAGCAGCTTGACAGGGGGTTTCACTGAAGCTTTCTTT | CASSLTGGFTEAFF
TRBJ2-5 | TRBV7-3 | . | . | 11 | TGTGCCAGCACGTCTAGCAAGACCCAGTACTTC | CASTSSKTQYF
TRBJ1-4 | TRBV6-6 | few | . | 12 | TGTGCCAGCACGGAGTATACGGAAAAACTGTTTTTT | CASTEYTEKLFF
TRBJ2-7 | TRBV27 | . | . | 13 | TGTGCCAGCAGTTTTGACAGGTCCTACGAGCAGTACTTC | CASSFDRSYEQYF
TRBJ2-3 | TRBV11-3 | few | TRBD1 | 14 | TGTGCCAGCAGCTTGGGGCAGGGGGCAGATACGCAGTATTTT | CASSLGQGADTQYF
TRBJ1-1 | TRBV11-2 | few | TRBD1 | 15 | TGTGCCAGCAGCCAACGACAGGGCCAGGGAACTGAAGCTTTCTTT | CASSQRQGQGTEAFF
TRBJ2-1 | TRBV6-1 | few | TRBD2 | 13 | TGTGCCATCCAGCGGGAGGGAATCACTGAGCAGTTCTTC | CAIQREGITEQFF
TRBJ1-4 | TRBV7-9 | few | . | 14 | TGTGCCAGCAGCTTAGGACGGCTTAATGAAAAACTGTTTTTT | CASSLGRLNEKLFF
TRBJ2-1 | TRBV7-9 | few | . | 12 | TGTGCCAGCAGCCCATGGGGGAATGAGCAGTTCTTC | CASSPWGNEQFF
TRBJ2-6 | TRBV6-1 | few | . | 14 | TGTGCCGGAGATACAGGCGCTGGGGCCAACGTCCTGACTTTC | CAGDTGAGANVLTF
TRBJ2-1 | TRBV4-2 | few | . | 15 | TGTGCCAGCAGCCAAAGAGAGGGAGACGTCCATGAGCAGTTCTTC | CASSQREGDVHEQFF
TRBJ2-1 | TRBV5-6 | . | . | 15 | TGTGCCAGCAGCACGACCAGACAGGCGGACGGCCTTATGTTCTTC | CASSTTRQADGLMFF
TRBJ2-4 | TRBV7-2 | few | . | 13 | TGTGCCAGCAGCCCAGCGGGTCAAAACATTCAGTACTTC | CASSPAGQNIQYF